Shown below are 29 T cell receptor beta chains from a single sample sequenced in a study of metastatic and nonmetastatic thyroid tumors (dated by TCRdb to about 2020). Before undergoing thyroid surgery, none of the patients had been given any kind of treatment. Libraries came from PCR. Instrument used: Illumina HiSeq 4000. Using fastp at Q25 and MiXCR, TCRdb reprocessed the public reads and kept productive beta chains. The sample profile shows 50,000 or so clones; approximately 24% of them were found once. 3.4% of the sample rests with the top ten. Sequencing was performed on blood. These receptors were obtained from a male donor with papillary thyroid cancer or a benign thyroid nodule (not recorded which). Some clones in this sample may be carry-over from other donors' samples.

Ten or more counts support this clone. This sequence joins TRBV20-1 and TRBJ2-7, with TRBD1 identical over 8 bases. The CDR3 has 14 amino acids. The V gene's germline CDR1 is DFQATT and CDR2 SNEGSKA (reference sequence). Trimming removed 3 bases from V and 7 bases from J; junction bases left unmatched: 11. The CDR3 protein is CSASAGQEAGEQYF. DNA for the CDR3: TGCAGTGCTAGTGCGGGACAGGAGGCGGGGGAGCAGTACTTC.

This clone was counted many times. The chain recombines TRBV5-5 with TRBJ1-1; the D gene is possibly TRBD1 (5 bases). V was cut by 3 bases and J by 1 base, with 10 bases left in between. Germline CDR1 reads SGHKS; CDR2 reads YYEKEE (reference sequence). The length of the CDR3 is 14 residues. In DNA, the CDR3 is TGTGCCAGCAGCTGGGCGGGGACGAACACTGAAGCTTTCTTT. Its protein is CASSWAGTNTEAFF.

This clone was seen many times. This may be a read error, as it is one base from a much larger clone. Additional DNA sequences in this sample encode the identical CDR3. The genes are TRBV12-3 or TRBV12-4 and TRBJ2-7; TRBD2 is a possible D gene (6 bases). This CDR3 is built from 15 residues. Between the trimmed V and J ends, which lost 4 bases and 2 bases, there was a span of 15 bases. DNA for the CDR3: TGTGCCAGCAGTTCCACGCGGGGCCCGACCTACGAGCAGTACTTC. This gives the protein CASSSTRGPTYEQYF.

This sequence joins TRBV30 and TRBJ1-1; no definite D call. In germline, CDR1 is GTSNPN, CDR2 SVGIG (reference sequence). Trimming pared 0 bases from V and 3 bases from J, leaving 14 bases between. The CDR3 length is 15 residues. CDR3 sequence reads: CAWSVWGGRDTEAFF. For the CDR3, the DNA is TGTGCCTGGAGTGTATGGGGAGGGAGGGACACTGAAGCTTTCTTT.

This clone was seen more than once but under ten times. The chain employs TRBV6-6 and TRBJ1-1; D is uncertain. The germline V and J ends were trimmed by 0 bases and 1 base, with 3 bases remaining between them. Germline lookup yields CDR1 MNHNY and CDR2 SVGAGI (reference sequence). The CDR3 has 13 residues. CDR3 amino acids: CASSYSWNTEAFF. CDR3 bases: TGTGCCAGCAGTTACTCATGGAACACTGAAGCTTTCTTT.

This clone was seen at least ten times. V is TRBV7-9 and J is TRBJ2-7; 8 bases match TRBD1. Germline CDR1 is SEHNR and CDR2 is FQNEAQ (reference sequence). This CDR3 region has 15 residues. V was clipped by 5 bases and J by 0 bases; unmatched bases: 6. CDR3 in amino acids: CASSAGQASSYEQYF. The CDR3, as DNA: TGTGCCAGCAGCGCGGGACAGGCCAGCTCCTACGAGCAGTACTTC.

The gene calls are TRBV27 and TRBJ1-2, with 9 nucleotides matching TRBD1. J lost 8 bases, V lost 10 bases, and 11 bases had no gene match. Germline-derived CDR1 and CDR2 are MNHEY and SMNVEV (reference sequence). The CDR3 has 13 residues. The CDR3 region is CATGTGPLEGYTF. CDR3 nucleotides: TGTGCCACGGGGACAGGGCCCCTTGAGGGCTACACCTTC.

V gene TRBV14 combines with J gene TRBJ1-6; D may be TRBD1 (6 bases). Trimming shortened V by 2 bases and J by 5 bases, and 13 bases separated the two germline ends. Germline CDR1 is SGHDN and CDR2 is FVKESK. CDR3 length: 16 residues. The CDR3 sequence: CASSQLRGDNNSPLHF. The CDR3 coding sequence is TGTGCCAGCAGCCAACTAAGGGGGGATAATAATTCACCCCTCCACTTT. Full variable domain (remainder filled in from reference TRBV14 and TRBJ1-6): EAGVTQFPSHSVIEKGQTVTLRCDPISGHDNLYWYRRVMGKEIKFLLHFVKESKQDESGMPNNRFLAERTGGTYSTLKVQPAELEDSGVYFCASSQLRGDNNSPLHFGNGTRLTVT.

The chain couples TRBV5-1 to TRBJ1-2; unclear D gene. Germline V gene lookup returns CDR1 SGHRS and CDR2 YFSETQ. This CDR3 is 13 amino acids long. Between the trimmed V and J ends, which lost 1 base and 2 bases, there was a span of 6 bases. The CDR3 is CASSLPGNYGYTF. CDR3 DNA: TGCGCCAGCAGCTTGCCGGGAAACTATGGCTACACCTTC.

In its sample, this clone was seen many times. This chain links TRBV29-1 with TRBJ1-1; 7 bases align to TRBD1. Per the germline V gene, CDR1 is SQVTM and CDR2 is ANQGSEA. The CDR3 consists of 13 residues. Losses at the gene ends were 7 bases for V and 0 bases for J; bases not matched to a gene: 5. CDR3 nucleotides: TGCAGCGCCCAGGGACAGATGAACACTGAAGCTTTCTTT. Translation: CSAQGQMNTEAFF. The whole variable domain, filled in from reference TRBV29-1 and TRBJ1-1, reads SAVISQKPSRDICQRGTSLTIQCQVDSQVTMMFWYRQQPGQSLTLIATANQGSEATYESGFVIDKFPISRPNLTFSTLTVSNMSPEDSSIYLCSAQGQMNTEAFFGQGTRLTVV.

This clone occurred a few times. This sequence joins TRBV12-3 or TRBV12-4 and TRBJ2-2; maybe TRBD1 (6 bases). V lost 7 bases, J lost 5 bases, and 14 bases lay in between. The CDR3 spans 14 residues. The CDR3 DNA sequence: TGTGCCAGCACGTACGGGACACCAACCGGGGAGCTGTTTTTT. Translation gives CASTYGTPTGELFF.

The rearrangement joins TRBV2 to TRBJ2-3, with 12 bases fitting TRBD2. The germline V gene encodes CDR1 SNHLY and CDR2 FYNNEI. The CDR3 sequence is 19 residues long. Trimming took 4 bases from V and 0 from J; bases not matched to a gene: 11. The CDR3 DNA follows: TGTGCCAGCAGTGCATGGACTAGCGGGACCTGGAGGAGCACAGATACGCAGTATTTT. Its translation is CASSAWTSGTWRSTDTQYF.

Turning to this clone: Other DNA sequences in this specimen translate into the identical CDR3. This sequence joins TRBV30 and TRBJ2-7; TRBD2 aligns across 10 bases. V was pared by 1 base and J by 4 bases, with 10 bases of the junction left unmatched. The CDR3 consists of 16 residues. In germline, CDR1 is GTSNPN, CDR2 SVGIG (reference sequence). The CDR3 sequence: CAWSDPWTSGTYEQYF. DNA of the CDR3: TGTGCCTGGAGTGACCCCTGGACTAGCGGCACATACGAGCAGTACTTC. Variable domain in full (rest from reference TRBV30 and TRBJ2-7): SQTIHQWPATLVQPVGSPLSLECTVEGTSNPNLYWYRQAAGRGLQLLFYSVGIGQISSEVPQNLSASRPQDRQFILSSKKLLLSDSGFYLCAWSDPWTSGTYEQYFGPGTRLTVT.

Only a few counts were recorded for this clone. The V call is TRBV6-2 or TRBV6-3, the J call TRBJ2-7; D is undetermined. CDR3 length: 12 residues. V lost 4 bases and J lost 7, with 11 bases in between. Germline V gene lookup returns CDR1 MNHEY and CDR2 SVGEGT. Here the CDR3 reads CASSSLGWEQYF. Here the CDR3 DNA reads TGTGCCAGCAGTTCCTTAGGCTGGGAGCAGTACTTC.

This clone was detected only a few times. V and J are TRBV28 and TRBJ1-1; D uncertain. The CDR3 totals 13 residues. The ends were cut back, 1 base at V and 1 base at J, with 4 bases in the middle. The V gene's germline CDR1 is MDHEN and CDR2 SYDVKM. DNA of the CDR3: TGTGCCAGCAGTTTATCCGCGAACACTGAAGCTTTCTTT. Its translation is CASSLSANTEAFF.

This clone has at least ten counts. The V and J genes are TRBV6-2 or TRBV6-3 and TRBJ2-3, with 10 bases matching TRBD2. V shed 4 bases and J 3 bases; nucleotides not matched to a gene: 4. This CDR3 region has 15 residues. Germline V lookup: CDR1 MNHEY, CDR2 SVGEGT. The CDR3 region has the DNA TGTGCCAGCAGTTGGAGCGGGAGGGGGACAGATACGCAGTATTTT. Protein product: CASSWSGRGTDTQYF.

This clone has at least ten counts. This chain uses TRBV6-1 with TRBJ2-7; possibly TRBD1 or TRBD2 for D (5 bases each). The V gene lost 5 bases and the J gene lost 3 bases, with 17 bases spanning the gap. The germline V gene encodes CDR1 MNHNS and CDR2 SASEGT. The CDR3 consists of 15 residues. CDR3 sequence: CASSSPGALNYEQYF. In DNA, the CDR3 is TGTGCCAGCAGTTCCCCCGGGGCACTAAACTACGAGCAGTACTTC.

CDR3 coding DNA: TGTGCCAGCAGCTTAGACACCCACAATGAGCAGTTCTTC. Its translation is CASSLDTHNEQFF. The chain combines TRBV11-3 with TRBJ2-1; D unresolved. Germline V lookup: CDR1 SGHNT, CDR2 YENEEA. The CDR3 sequence is 13 residues long. Deletions cut 0 bases from V and 5 bases from J, with 5 bases between. The full variable domain, rest sourced from reference TRBV11-3 and TRBJ2-1, is EAGVVQSPRYKIIEKKQPVAFWCNPISGHNTLYWYLQNLGQGPELLIRYENEEAVDDSQLPKDRFSAERLKGVDSTLKIQPAELGDSAVYLCASSLDTHNEQFFGPGTRLTVL.

This clone appeared many times. The rearrangement links TRBV12-3 or TRBV12-4 to TRBJ2-3; tentative D call: TRBD2 (6 bases). V was trimmed by 6 bases and J by 8 bases, leaving 30 bases between them. The CDR3 runs to 18 residues. CDR3 sequence reads: CASSPLVDLAQGVGTQYF. Written as DNA, the CDR3 is TGTGCCAGCAGCCCCCTCGTCGATCTAGCGCAAGGAGTAGGTACGCAGTATTTT.

The chain carries TRBV20-1 and TRBJ1-2; D gene uncertain. Trimming removed 1 base from V and 13 bases from J, with 22 bases in between. Looked up from germline, CDR1 is DFQATT and CDR2 is SNEGSKA (reference sequence). This CDR3 comprises 14 residues. CDR3 nucleotides: TGCAGTGCTAGAGCTTCGGGCTTAGACTATGGCAGCACCTTC. It encodes CSARASGLDYGSTF.

As for this clone: The CDR3 does not end in the conserved phenylalanine or tryptophan, so this is likely a read error. This chain uses TRBV20-1 with TRBJ1-1, with 8 bases matching TRBD1. Germline V gives CDR1 DFQATT, CDR2 SNEGSKA (reference sequence). This CDR3 is built from 15 residues. V shed 5 bases and J 5 bases; nucleotides not matched to a gene: 13. CDR3 sequence: CSALDRVGLGTEAFL. Written as DNA, the CDR3 is TGCAGTGCTTTGGACAGGGTAGGGTTAGGGACTGAAGCTTTCCTT.

This clone was recorded many times. CDR3 bases: TGTGCCAGCTCATCGACAGGTAGGAACACTGAAGCTTTCTTT. It yields the protein CASSSTGRNTEAFF. The chain has TRBV18 and TRBJ1-1, with D maybe TRBD1 (6 bases). V was trimmed by 5 bases and J by 1 base, leaving 11 bases between them. In germline, CDR1 is KGHSH, CDR2 LQKENI. The CDR3 sequence is 14 residues long.

This chain links TRBV5-6 with TRBJ2-7, with 9 positions matching TRBD1. The V and J ends lost 3 bases and 3 bases, in that order; junction bases with no gene match: 4. The CDR3 is 14 residues long. Germline V CDR1 and CDR2: SGHDT, YYEEEE. In DNA, the CDR3 is TGTGCCAGCAGCTCCGGGACAGGGAACTACGAGCAGTACTTC. Translated: CASSSGTGNYEQYF.

CDR3 coding DNA: TGTGCCACCAGCAGAGATCGGACTAGCGGGAACACAGATACGCAGTATTTT. It translates to CATSRDRTSGNTDTQYF. This rearrangement joins TRBV15 to TRBJ2-3, with 12 bases aligning to TRBD2. V shed 0 bases and J 2 bases; nucleotides not matched to a gene: 3. The CDR3 is made up of 17 amino acids. CDR1 is LNHNV, CDR2 YYDKDF, per germline (reference sequence).

This clone was counted a few times. A much larger clone differs by one base, so this may be a read error. This CDR3 is also generated by other DNA sequences in the sample. V is TRBV5-1 and J is TRBJ1-1; no firm D call. The CDR3 is 14 amino acids. Germline-derived CDR1 and CDR2 are SGHRS and YFSETQ. The CDR3 coding sequence is TGTGCCAGCAGCTTGACGGACTTGAACACTGAAGCTTTCTTT. It specifies CASSLTDLNTEAFF.

This clone was seen a handful of times. The chain joins TRBV6-1 to TRBJ2-2, with 12 bases aligning to TRBD2. Germline V gene sequence: CDR1 MNHNS, CDR2 SASEGT. The CDR3 has 17 amino acids. V lost 8 bases, J lost 0 bases, and 7 bases stayed unmatched. CDR3 nucleotides: TGTGCCAGCCAGAGGACTAGCGGGAACGCGAACACCGGGGAGCTGTTTTTT. It is translated as CASQRTSGNANTGELFF.

The CDR3 reads CAISGQTDEQFF. The CDR3 DNA reads TGTGCCATCAGTGGACAAACGGATGAGCAGTTCTTC. The rearrangement joins TRBV10-3 to TRBJ2-1; D gene unclear. Trimming left V 4 bases short and J 8 bases short, with 9 bases between. Germline V lookup: CDR1 ENHRY, CDR2 SYGVKD. The CDR3 extends over 12 amino acids.

This clone showed up just a few times. This chain joins TRBV2 and TRBJ1-5; no firm D call. The germline gives CDR1 SNHLY, CDR2 FYNNEI. V lost 7 bases and J lost 5, with 12 bases in between. The CDR3 covers 13 residues. The CDR3 bases are TGTGCCAGCAATGGTCGACCTGATCAGCCCCAGCATTTT. Translating gives CASNGRPDQPQHF.

There are many counts of this clone. V usage is TRBV2 and J usage is TRBJ2-5; TRBD2 is a possible D gene (6 bases). The CDR3 runs to 15 residues. V was shortened by 3 bases and J by 5 bases, with 16 bases between the two germline ends. Germline lookup yields CDR1 SNHLY and CDR2 FYNNEI. The CDR3 DNA reads TGTGCCAGCAGTGAGAGCAGGGACTGGGGGGAGACCCAGTACTTC. The encoded protein is CASSESRDWGETQYF. Together with reference TRBV2 and TRBJ2-5, the CDR3 gives the full variable domain: EPEVTQTPSHQVTQMGQEVILRCVPISNHLYFYWYRQILGQKVEFLVSFYNNEISEKSEIFDDQFSVERPDGSNFTLKIRSTKLEDSAMYFCASSESRDWGETQYFGPGTRLLVL.